The 26 T cell receptor beta chains below all came from one sample that was sequenced in a study of T cells in Graves' hyperthyroidism and ophthalmopathy. What was amplified from RNA transcripts were TCR beta CDR3 regions. The HTBI primer set drove a first-round RT-PCR of the TCR CDR3. One entry per CDR3 protein results from TCRdb running MiXCR on the multiplex PCR reads. The sample has approximately 600,000 distinct CDR3 sequences, roughly 14% seen once. Sample: blood. These receptor sequences come from a woman in her forties with Graves' ophthalmopathy.

This chain joins TRBV6-1 and TRBJ1-1; D gene ambiguous. The CDR3 is 14 residues long. V was clipped by 3 bases and J by 4 bases, with 12 bases between them. The V gene's germline CDR1 is MNHNS and CDR2 SASEGT. DNA of the CDR3: TGTGCCAGCAGTGAGTCCAGACTCGTCACTGAAGCTTTCTTT. This codes for CASSESRLVTEAFF.

This clonotype occurred many times. The chain recombines TRBV11-1 with TRBJ2-7, with 10 nucleotides matching TRBD1. This CDR3 has 15 residues. The V and J ends lost 7 bases and 1 base, in that order; junction bases with no gene match: 7. CDR1 is SGHAT and CDR2 is FQDESV in the germline V gene (reference sequence). CDR3 region: CASTLGTGASYEQYF. In DNA form, the CDR3 reads TGTGCCAGCACCCTCGGGACAGGGGCTTCCTACGAGCAGTACTTC.

This clonotype was detected many times. The V and J genes are TRBV11-3 and TRBJ1-4; D not resolved. The V gene lost 4 bases and the J gene lost 13 bases, with 19 bases spanning the gap. Germline V lookup: CDR1 SGHNT, CDR2 YENEEA. CDR3 length: 14 amino acids. The CDR3, as DNA: TGTGCCAGCAGCTCTACAGTATCCGGGGTAGTACTGTTTTTT. This encodes CASSSTVSGVVLFF. Complete variable domain (other parts from reference TRBV11-3 and TRBJ1-4): EAGVVQSPRYKIIEKKQPVAFWCNPISGHNTLYWYLQNLGQGPELLIRYENEEAVDDSQLPKDRFSAERLKGVDSTLKIQPAELGDSAVYLCASSSTVSGVVLFFGSGTQLSVL.

This clonotype showed up many times. The V and J genes are TRBV28 and TRBJ1-1; TRBD1 matches 7 bases. V shed 5 bases, J shed 1 base, and the junction held 4 bases outside the gene matches. Germline CDR1 and CDR2: MDHEN and SYDVKM. The length of the CDR3 is 14 residues. The CDR3: CASSEGTANTEAFF. In nucleotides, the CDR3 is TGTGCCAGCAGTGAAGGGACAGCGAACACTGAAGCTTTCTTT.

This clonotype came up many times. The chain joins TRBV19 to TRBJ2-2; 8 nucleotides agree with TRBD2. Germline loops: CDR1 LNHDA, CDR2 SQIVND (reference sequence). V gave up 2 bases and J gave up 3 bases; unmatched junction bases: 5. This CDR3 is built from 16 residues. Here the CDR3 DNA reads TGTGCCAGTAGTATATTAGCGGGACCTTACACCGGGGAGCTGTTTTTT. This sequence encodes CASSILAGPYTGELFF.

This clonotype was counted ten times or more. The chain recombines TRBV6-2 or TRBV6-3 with TRBJ1-2; no clear D. V was cut by 7 bases and J by 4 bases, with 13 bases left in between. Germline V CDR1 and CDR2: MNHEY, SVGEGT. The CDR3 contains 13 residues. The CDR3 protein is CASTDPVGYGYTF. For the CDR3, the DNA is TGTGCCAGCACCGACCCGGTGGGCTATGGCTACACCTTC.

The gene calls are TRBV12-3 or TRBV12-4 and TRBJ1-5; TRBD1 matches 9 bases. Unmatched junction bases numbered 9, after V lost 6 bases and J lost 6 bases. The CDR3 extends over 15 amino acids. CDR3 in amino acids: CASSRETGGSQPQHF. For the CDR3, the DNA is TGTGCCAGCAGCCGAGAAACAGGGGGCTCTCAGCCCCAGCATTTT.

The chain combines TRBV11-1 with TRBJ1-1; a weak D match, TRBD1 (6 bases). The CDR3 totals 16 residues. Germline V gene lookup returns CDR1 SGHAT and CDR2 FQDESV (reference sequence). The V end was cut by 4 bases, the J end by 4 bases, with 19 bases between. CDR3 residues: CASSYARGVRGTEAFF. The CDR3 coding sequence is TGTGCCAGCAGCTACGCCAGGGGCGTTCGAGGCACTGAAGCTTTCTTT.

In its sample, this clonotype was seen many times. The chain carries TRBV5-6 and TRBJ2-4; no clear D gene. Germline values: CDR1 SGHDT, CDR2 YYEEEE. Trimming cost V 0 bases and J 1 base, with 11 bases left between them. CDR3 length: 16 amino acids. CDR3 bases: TGTGCCAGCAGCTTGGGAGCCGCTCTGGCCAAAAACATTCAGTACTTC. It is translated as CASSLGAALAKNIQYF.

This clonotype was observed at least ten times. CDR3 in amino acids: CASSEGPQHQETQYF. The CDR3 DNA reads TGCGCCAGCAGCGAAGGACCCCAGCACCAAGAGACCCAGTACTTC. V and J are TRBV10-1 and TRBJ2-5; the D is unclear. Germline CDR1 reads WNHNN; CDR2 reads SYGVQD (reference sequence). The length of the CDR3 is 15 residues. Trimming took 6 bases from V and 0 from J, leaving 14 bases between them.

This clonotype has a handful of counts. The genes are TRBV5-1 and TRBJ2-7, with TRBD2 as a possible D gene (6 bases). This CDR3 has 17 residues. The germline V and J ends were trimmed by 0 bases and 4 bases, with 20 bases remaining between them. Germline CDR1 and CDR2: SGHRS and YFSETQ. DNA for the CDR3: TGCGCCAGCAGCTTGGGAGTTGGGCGCGGGACTGTTTACGAGCAGTACTTC. Its protein product is CASSLGVGRGTVYEQYF.

This clonotype was counted many times. This rearrangement joins TRBV7-2 to TRBJ2-7; 9 nucleotides agree with TRBD2. Looked up from germline, CDR1 is SGHTA and CDR2 is FQGNSA. V trimming: 5 bases; J trimming: 5 bases; junction bases outside the gene matches: 13. The length of the CDR3 is 16 residues. The CDR3 region is CASSPIGTSPPHEQYF. As DNA, the CDR3 is TGTGCCAGCAGCCCGATAGGGACTAGCCCGCCCCACGAGCAGTACTTC.

This clonotype was seen repeatedly, ten times or more. The chain's CDR3 is CSATGTTNWEQYF. The DNA of the CDR3 is TGCAGTGCTACCGGGACTACCAATTGGGAGCAGTACTTC. V usage is TRBV20-1 and J usage is TRBJ2-7; 7 nucleotides line up with TRBD2. Trimming cost V 4 bases and J 7 bases; bases outside gene matches: 10. Germline V gives CDR1 DFQATT, CDR2 SNEGSKA (reference sequence). The CDR3 runs 13 residues.

This clonotype has only a few counts. The chain carries TRBV28 and TRBJ2-5; 7 bases match TRBD1. CDR3 length: 15 amino acids. CDR1 is MDHEN, CDR2 SYDVKM, per germline. J was trimmed by 2 bases and V by 6 bases; bases with no gene match: 9. Written as DNA, the CDR3 is TGTGCCAGCAGACGCTGGACAGGAGAGCAAGAGACCCAGTACTTC. Its translation is CASRRWTGEQETQYF.

CDR3 DNA: TGTGCCAGTAAACCGGGACTAGAACTTTATTACGAGCAGTACTTC. Amino acid sequence: CASKPGLELYYEQYF. This chain uses TRBV6-2 or TRBV6-3 with TRBJ2-7; 8 bases are shared with TRBD2. The V and J ends lost 9 bases and 4 bases, in that order; junction bases with no gene match: 14. Looked up from germline, CDR1 is MNHEY and CDR2 is SVGEGT. This CDR3 spans 15 amino acids.

A few counts support this clonotype. J is TRBJ2-5 and V is TRBV3-1; D gene unclear. Germline CDR1 LGHDT, CDR2 YNNKEL (reference sequence). CDR3 length: 12 residues. V was trimmed by 0 bases and J by 8 bases, leaving 7 bases between them. In DNA form, the CDR3 reads TGTGCCAGCAGCCAAGATGGAAAAACCCAGTACTTC. Amino acid sequence: CASSQDGKTQYF.

The chain employs TRBV28 and TRBJ1-2, with D possibly TRBD1 on 5 matching bases. This CDR3 is 12 amino acids long. Germline CDR1 is MDHEN and CDR2 is SYDVKM. The V gene lost 11 bases and the J gene lost 1 base, with 11 bases spanning the gap. DNA for the CDR3: TGTGCCTCGGGGGGGGATAACTATGGCTACACCTTC. Translating gives CASGGDNYGYTF.

This clonotype came up many times. V usage is TRBV12-3 or TRBV12-4 and J usage is TRBJ2-7, with TRBD1 matching over 9 bases. The V segment lost 8 bases and the J segment 2 bases; nucleotides outside the gene matches: 7. The CDR3 spans 14 residues. CDR3 sequence: CASGSGTGTYEQYF. The CDR3 coding sequence is TGTGCCAGCGGATCCGGGACAGGGACCTACGAGCAGTACTTC.

Ten or more counts support this clonotype. The chain combines TRBV4-3 with TRBJ2-7; D not resolved. The CDR3 is 13 amino acids. V lost 4 bases and J lost 6, with 13 bases in between. CDR1 is LGHNA, CDR2 YSLEER, per germline. CDR3: CASSLMSGAEQYF. As DNA, the CDR3 is TGCGCCAGCAGCCTAATGTCCGGCGCCGAGCAGTACTTC.

This clonotype showed up many times. The chain joins TRBV12-3 or TRBV12-4 to TRBJ2-2; D is possibly TRBD1 (6 bases). Trimming removed 3 bases at V and 3 bases at J, with 20 bases between. The CDR3 spans 18 residues. The CDR3 spells CASSFNPSAGAYTGELFF. CDR3 sequence (DNA): TGTGCCAGCAGTTTTAACCCTTCAGCAGGGGCTTACACCGGGGAGCTGTTTTTT.

This clonotype was seen only a few times. The V gene is TRBV5-1, the J gene TRBJ2-3; D gene unclear. The CDR3 is made up of 13 amino acids. V lost 9 bases to trimming and J lost 5 bases, with 16 bases between them. CDR1 is SGHRS and CDR2 is YFSETQ in the germline V gene. CDR3 in amino acids: CATKRAPQDTQYF. The DNA of the CDR3 is TGCGCCACCAAAAGGGCTCCGCAAGATACGCAGTATTTT.

This clonotype was counted ten times or more. The chain employs TRBV7-8 and TRBJ2-5; D may be TRBD2 (5 bases). Per the germline V gene, CDR1 is SGHVS and CDR2 is FQNEAQ. This CDR3 has 15 amino acids. V lost 5 bases to trimming and J lost 5 bases, with 18 bases between them. The CDR3 nucleotides read TGTGCCAGCAGCGCTGAGCGGATCCGGCGGGAGACCCAGTACTTC. As protein: CASSAERIRRETQYF.

This clonotype was detected many times. The gene calls are TRBV29-1 and TRBJ2-5; either TRBD1 or TRBD2 may fit D (5 bases each). The CDR3 spans 16 residues. Per germline, CDR1 SQVTM and CDR2 ANQGSEA. Trimming stripped 3 bases from V and 2 bases from J, with 19 bases between. CDR3 nucleotides: TGCAGCGTTGAGAAGGGGCTAGCAGCACCTCAAGAGACCCAGTACTTC. As protein: CSVEKGLAAPQETQYF.

This clonotype was seen at least ten times. This CDR3 is CASSPSTGANQPQHF. The CDR3 coding sequence is TGTGCCAGTAGTCCTTCCACAGGGGCAAATCAGCCCCAGCATTTT. The rearrangement uses TRBV19 and TRBJ1-5, with 7 positions matching TRBD1. V trimming: 5 bases; J trimming: 4 bases; junction bases outside the gene matches: 8. Germline loops: CDR1 LNHDA, CDR2 SQIVND (reference sequence). There are 15 residues in the CDR3.

This clonotype was counted at least ten times. The V call is TRBV30, the J call TRBJ1-1, with D perhaps TRBD1 (5 bases). The CDR3 length is 15 residues. Germline V gives CDR1 GTSNPN, CDR2 SVGIG (reference sequence). V was trimmed by 1 base and J by 4 bases, leaving 16 bases between them. For the CDR3, the DNA is TGTGCCTGGAGTGGGTCCGCGGGGGTGGGCACTGAAGCTTTCTTT. It codes for CAWSGSAGVGTEAFF.

This clonotype appeared many times. The chain employs TRBV28 and TRBJ2-5, with 9 bases aligning to TRBD1. Trimming at V came to 0 bases and at J to 2 bases, leaving 4 bases not matched to a gene. The germline V gene encodes CDR1 MDHEN and CDR2 SYDVKM. This CDR3 spans 16 amino acids. CDR3 residues: CASSLWDRGRQETQYF. DNA for the CDR3: TGTGCCAGCAGTTTATGGGACAGGGGTCGGCAAGAGACCCAGTACTTC.